These T cell receptor beta chains were read from a single sample in a study of T cells during gluten challenge in celiac disease. TCRdb processed the 5' RACE reads anew with MiXCR; each CDR3 protein has one entry. Among about 100 distinct CDR3 sequences, roughly a fifth were seen once, and the ten largest hold roughly three quarters. Material: gluten-specific CD4+ T cells sorted from blood using tetramers, obtained at baseline or on day 6, 14 or 28 of gluten challenge (not recorded which). Receptors originate from a female donor with celiac disease. The conserved cysteine and the conserved F or W are not part of the CDR3 here. Clone size is given for some rows only: seen once, a few or many times, or a class if the clone is expanded.

abundance | v_gene | CDR3aa
medium-sized | TRBV7-2 | ASSFIQGEKLF
medium-sized | TRBV11-2 | ASSTTAQETQY
large | TRBV29-1 | SVGGFDQPQH
. | TRBV7-2 | ASSLRTRDFGTQY
few | TRBV3-1 | ASGEGAATYNEQF
. | TRBV7-8 | ASNRSWDTEAF
large | TRBV7-2 | ASSLRVAGAHEQF
hyperexpanded | TRBV20-1 | SAERTYAGGEQF
. | TRBV7-2 | ASSLVQGRDTQY
few | TRBV18 | ASSPDTYSGNTIY
medium-sized | TRBV7-2 | ASSLFGRQDPTGELF
medium-sized | TRBV11-3 | ASSFLGAMNTEAF